This entry lists 14 T cell receptor beta chains sequenced from one sample in a study of blood T cell repertoires in COVID-19. Measured with immunoSEQ multiplex PCR; TCRdb has only the in-frame clones, and not every one. The sample has over 120,000 clones; under 90% are singletons. Sample: peripheral blood. These receptors all stem from a human donor in a cohort sampled during active COVID-19.

The gene calls are TRBV19 and TRBJ2-1; 8 bases fit TRBD2. J lost 9 bases, V lost 1 base, and 5 bases had no gene match. The CDR3 sequence is 14 residues long. CDR1 LNHDA and CDR2 SQIVND come from the germline V gene (reference sequence). The CDR3 reads CASSIAGTRGEQFF. The CDR3 coding sequence is TGTGCCAGTAGTATAGCCGGGACTAGAGGTGAGCAGTTCTTC.

The J gene is TRBJ2-2, the V gene TRBV4-3; 8 positions match TRBD2. The CDR3 contains 18 residues. Germline trimming cut 0 bases from V and 2 bases from J; bases unmatched to any gene: 8. Germline V gene sequence: CDR1 LGHNA, CDR2 YSLEER. The CDR3 protein is CASSQEVVSGINTGELFF. CDR3 sequence (DNA): TGCGCCAGCAGCCAAGAGGTGGTTAGCGGGATTAACACCGGGGAGCTGTTTTTT.

This chain links TRBV7-9 with TRBJ1-2; no definite D call. V was cut by 6 bases and J by 1 base, with 6 bases left in between. The CDR3 is made up of 12 amino acids. Germline V gene lookup returns CDR1 SEHNR and CDR2 FQNEAQ (reference sequence). As DNA, the CDR3 is TGTGCCAGCAGTCTAGATAACTATGGCTACACCTTC. Protein sequence: CASSLDNYGYTF.

This sequence joins TRBV19 and TRBJ2-2, with D tentatively TRBD2 (7 bases). The CDR3 consists of 15 residues. V was cut by 3 bases and J by 7 bases, with 15 bases left in between. Germline CDR1 is LNHDA and CDR2 is SQIVND (reference sequence). CDR3 nucleotide sequence: TGTGCCAGTAGTATCACAAGGGGGGGTAACGGGGAGCTGTTTTTT. Translating it yields CASSITRGGNGELFF.

This chain joins TRBV19 and TRBJ1-4, with D unclear. CDR1 and CDR2 (germline): LNHDA, SQIVND (reference sequence). The CDR3 consists of 15 residues. With 5 bases removed from V and 6 bases from J, the gap between germline ends came to 16 bases. DNA of the CDR3: TGTGCCAGTAGTGGGAGCCCGCTATCTCATGAAAAACTGTTTTTT. Translated: CASSGSPLSHEKLFF.

The CDR3 is CASSIKDSSYNEQFF. In nucleotides, the CDR3 is TGTGCCAGTAGTATCAAGGACAGCTCCTACAATGAGCAGTTCTTC. The V and J genes are TRBV19 and TRBJ2-1; D possibly corresponds to TRBD1 (6 bases). This CDR3 is 15 amino acids long. Trimming removed 3 bases at V and 0 bases at J, with 9 bases between. CDR1 is LNHDA, CDR2 SQIVND, per germline (reference sequence).

The gene calls are TRBV27 and TRBJ2-7, with D uncertain. The germline V gene has CDR1 MNHEY and CDR2 SMNVEV (reference sequence). The CDR3 sequence is 11 residues long. Trimming left V 4 bases short and J 3 bases short, with 4 bases between. The CDR3 DNA reads as TGTGCCAGCAGTTACGGCTACGAGCAGTACTTC. The encoded protein is CASSYGYEQYF.

This rearrangement joins TRBV7-2 to TRBJ2-1, with 9 bases aligning to TRBD2. This CDR3 has 18 residues. Germline V gene lookup returns CDR1 SGHTA and CDR2 FQGNSA. With V trimmed by 3 bases and J by 2 bases, 11 bases remained unmatched. CDR3 sequence (DNA): TGTGCCAGCAGCTTGGTCTATATAGCGGGAGCTCCCTACAATGAGCAGTTCTTC. Translated, it gives CASSLVYIAGAPYNEQFF.

The rearrangement uses TRBV29-1 and TRBJ2-3; 10 nucleotides match TRBD2. The CDR3 runs 14 residues. Germline V CDR1 and CDR2: SQVTM, ANQGSEA. V lost 6 bases to trimming and J lost 5 bases; unmatched junction nucleotides: 8. CDR3 sequence reads: CSVVGLAGGDTQYF. The CDR3 nucleotides are TGCAGCGTCGTAGGGTTAGCGGGAGGAGATACGCAGTATTTT.

This chain joins TRBV28 and TRBJ2-1, with 7 bases aligning to TRBD2. V dropped 5 bases and J dropped 5; count of bases not matched to a gene: 12. Germline loops: CDR1 MDHEN, CDR2 SYDVKM. The CDR3 has 16 residues. The CDR3 loop reads CASSPAGGRWNNEQFF. As DNA, the CDR3 is TGTGCCAGCAGTCCCGCGGGCGGGAGATGGAACAATGAGCAGTTCTTC.

This chain links TRBV9 with TRBJ2-5, with 11 nucleotides matching TRBD1. The CDR3 covers 15 residues. After removal of 0 bases from V and 5 bases from J, the junction contained 3 bases not matched to a gene. Germline loops: CDR1 SGDLS, CDR2 YYNGEE. CDR3 bases: TGTGCCAGCAGCGTAGAAGGGACAGGGGGTGAGACCCAGTACTTC. Translating it yields CASSVEGTGGETQYF.

This clone has a single count. The gene calls are TRBV18 and TRBJ1-4; D gene ambiguous. This CDR3 region has 14 residues. The V gene's germline CDR1 is KGHSH and CDR2 LQKENI. Trimming shortened V by 3 bases and J by 10 bases, and 15 bases separated the two germline ends. CDR3 nucleotides: TGTGCCAGCTCACCCGACGGATCACGAGGAAAACTGTTTTTT. This encodes CASSPDGSRGKLFF.

The chain employs TRBV5-1 and TRBJ2-7, with 10 nucleotides matching TRBD1. This CDR3 has 15 residues. V shed 1 base and J 2 bases; nucleotides not matched to a gene: 3. Per the germline V gene, CDR1 is SGHRS and CDR2 is YFSETQ. CDR3 protein: CASSLWGTGAYEQYF. The DNA of the CDR3 is TGCGCCAGCAGCTTGTGGGGGACAGGGGCCTACGAGCAGTACTTC.

This chain uses TRBV27 with TRBJ1-5; 8 bases agree with TRBD1. J gave up 5 bases and V 5 bases, and 14 bases lay outside the gene matches. The CDR3 is 17 amino acids. The germline V gene has CDR1 MNHEY and CDR2 SMNVEV (reference sequence). The CDR3 spells CASSGALVRGLDQPQHF. The CDR3, as DNA: TGTGCCAGCAGTGGGGCCTTGGTCAGGGGGCTGGATCAGCCCCAGCATTTT.